Listed below are T cell receptor beta chains from one sample, sequenced in a study of blood T cell repertoires in COVID-19. Assay: immunoSEQ multiplex PCR; the TCRdb copy retains only in-frame clones and omits some. The sample shows more than 150,000 clones, 85% to 90% of them seen only once. Sample: peripheral blood. These receptors were taken from a man between 45 and 60 years old with active or convalescent COVID-19. The CDR3 runs from the conserved cysteine through the conserved F or W. The order of the fields is D gene, V gene, J gene, clone size, CDR3 protein, CDR3 DNA. A D gene is named only where the DNA matches it firmly. Only part of the rows carry a size: once, few, many, or a class if the clone is expanded.

D: TRBD2
V: TRBV6-4
J: TRBJ2-1
size: NA
CDR3: CASSGTSGGYNEQFF
DNA: TGTGCCAGCAGTGGGACTAGCGGGGGGTACAATGAGCAGTTCTTC

D: TRBD1
V: TRBV5-6
J: TRBJ1-2
size: once
CDR3: CASSLTGTSNYGYTF
DNA: TGTGCCAGCAGCCTGACAGGGACCTCTAACTATGGCTACACCTTC

D: NA
V: TRBV27
J: TRBJ2-5
size: NA
CDR3: CASTPQTGETQYF
DNA: TGTGCCAGCACCCCTCAAACGGGAGAGACCCAGTACTTC

D: NA
V: TRBV19
J: TRBJ1-2
size: NA
CDR3: CASSILGAGAGGYTF
DNA: TGTGCCAGTAGTATACTTGGGGCAGGGGCCGGTGGCTACACCTTC

D: TRBD1
V: TRBV5-1
J: TRBJ1-6
size: NA
CDR3: CASSLGDRNNSPLHF
DNA: TGCGCCAGCAGCTTGGGGGACAGGAATAATTCACCCCTCCACTTT

D: NA
V: TRBV6-1
J: TRBJ1-4
size: NA
CDR3: CASSEGRVFATNEKLFF
DNA: TGTGCCAGCAGTGAAGGCAGGGTCTTCGCAACTAATGAAAAACTGTTTTTT

D: NA
V: TRBV2
J: TRBJ1-2
size: NA
CDR3: CASRDGTRPNYGYTF
DNA: TGTGCCAGCAGGGACGGGACAAGGCCAAACTATGGCTACACCTTC

D: TRBD1
V: TRBV25-1
J: TRBJ1-4
size: once
CDR3: CASSVPGQGRREKLFF
DNA: TGTGCCAGCAGTGTCCCGGGACAGGGCCGACGGGAAAAACTGTTTTTT

D: TRBD1
V: TRBV7-2
J: TRBJ2-5
size: NA
CDR3: CASSKDREETQYF
DNA: TGTGCCAGCAGCAAAGACAGGGAAGAGACCCAGTACTTC

D: NA
V: TRBV24-1
J: TRBJ1-1
size: NA
CDR3: CATSRGLEAFF
DNA: TGTGCCACCTCAAGGGGACTAGAAGCTTTCTTT

D: NA
V: TRBV6-4
J: TRBJ2-2
size: NA
CDR3: CASSSGANTGELFF
DNA: TGTGCCAGCAGTTCGGGGGCGAACACCGGGGAGCTGTTTTTT

D: TRBD1
V: TRBV11-3
J: TRBJ1-1
size: NA
CDR3: CASNLISAGGINTEAFF
DNA: TGTGCCAGCAACCTAATTTCGGCAGGGGGAATTAACACTGAAGCTTTCTTT

D: NA
V: TRBV6-5
J: TRBJ1-2
size: NA
CDR3: CASRYYAGDGYTF
DNA: TGTGCCAGCAGGTATTACGCGGGAGATGGCTACACCTTC

D: NA
V: TRBV15
J: TRBJ2-7
size: NA
CDR3: CATSRAGSMLLEQYF
DNA: TGTGCCACCAGCAGAGCCGGGAGTATGCTCCTCGAGCAGTACTTC

D: TRBD1
V: TRBV18
J: TRBJ2-2
size: NA
CDR3: CASSPDRVGELFF
DNA: TGTGCCAGCTCACCAGACAGGGTCGGGGAGCTGTTTTTT

D: TRBD2
V: TRBV6-5
J: TRBJ2-5
size: once
CDR3: CASSYAVGGGETQYF
DNA: TGTGCCAGCAGTTACGCGGTGGGGGGGGGAGAGACCCAGTACTTC

D: TRBD1
V: TRBV14
J: TRBJ2-4
size: NA
CDR3: CASSHYYRTGVDIQYF
DNA: TGTGCCAGCAGCCATTATTACCGTACAGGGGTTGACATTCAGTACTTC

D: NA
V: TRBV6-1
J: TRBJ2-7
size: NA
CDR3: CASSEALGGNRYEQYF
DNA: TGTGCCAGCAGTGAAGCGCTGGGGGGAAACCGCTACGAGCAGTACTTC

D: NA
V: TRBV4-3
J: TRBJ1-1
size: NA
CDR3: CASSQDRHSLLNTEAFF
DNA: TGCGCCAGCAGCCAAGATCGGCACAGCCTTTTGAACACTGAAGCTTTCTTT

D: NA
V: TRBV23-1
J: TRBJ2-7
size: NA
CDR3: CASSQSRSQGTFYEQYF
DNA: TGCGCCAGCAGTCAATCACGGTCACAGGGAACCTTCTACGAGCAGTACTTC

D: NA
V: TRBV19
J: TRBJ1-2
size: NA
CDR3: CAAGDGHYGYTF
DNA: TGTGCCGCCGGGGATGGTCACTATGGCTACACCTTC

D: NA
V: TRBV6-5
J: TRBJ1-2
size: NA
CDR3: CASRQGIGDYGYTF
DNA: TGTGCCAGCAGGCAGGGGATCGGAGACTATGGCTACACCTTC

D: TRBD1
V: TRBV6-5
J: TRBJ2-5
size: NA
CDR3: CASSFQGDWRETQYF
DNA: TGTGCCAGCAGTTTTCAGGGGGATTGGAGGGAGACCCAGTACTTC

D: NA
V: TRBV6-5
J: TRBJ1-2
size: NA
CDR3: CASSIGGIVYYGYTF
DNA: TGTGCCAGCAGTATAGGGGGAATAGTTTACTATGGCTACACCTTC

D: NA
V: TRBV11-3
J: TRBJ2-2
size: NA
CDR3: CASSGTSNTGELFF
DNA: TGTGCCAGCAGCGGGACTTCGAACACCGGGGAGCTGTTTTTT

D: TRBD1
V: TRBV19
J: TRBJ2-2
size: NA
CDR3: CASSPRDRDNGELFF
DNA: TGTGCCAGTAGTCCCCGGGACAGGGACAACGGGGAGCTGTTTTTT

D: TRBD1
V: TRBV7-9
J: TRBJ2-7
size: few
CDR3: CASRPGTGREQYF
DNA: TGTGCCAGCAGGCCCGGGACAGGGCGCGAGCAGTACTTC

D: NA
V: TRBV30
J: TRBJ2-3
size: NA
CDR3: CAWSVRGGKSTDTQYF
DNA: TGTGCCTGGAGTGTACGGGGCGGGAAAAGCACAGATACGCAGTATTTT

D: TRBD1
V: TRBV29-1
J: TRBJ2-7
size: NA
CDR3: CSVRRTGTSEQYF
DNA: TGCAGCGTTCGAAGGACAGGAACCTCGGAGCAGTACTTC

D: NA
V: TRBV25-1
J: TRBJ1-5
size: NA
CDR3: CASSLNNQPQHF
DNA: TGTGCCAGCAGCCTAAACAATCAGCCCCAGCATTTT

D: NA
V: TRBV19
J: TRBJ2-5
size: few
CDR3: CASSISETQYF
DNA: TGTGCCAGTAGTATCTCAGAGACCCAGTACTTC

D: TRBD2
V: TRBV24-1
J: TRBJ2-1
size: NA
CDR3: CATSDPLGGGGEQFF
DNA: TGTGCCACCAGTGACCCCTTGGGGGGGGGTGGTGAGCAGTTCTTC

D: NA
V: TRBV6-2/TRBV6-3
J: TRBJ1-5
size: few
CDR3: CASSPSFDDRIWGRSNQPQHF
DNA: TGTGCCAGCAGTCCATCTTTCGACGACAGAATTTGGGGAAGGAGCAATCAGCCCCAGCATTTT

D: TRBD1
V: TRBV7-2
J: TRBJ2-4
size: NA
CDR3: CASSPTGQGYIQYF
DNA: TGTGCCAGCAGCCCCACGGGACAGGGATACATTCAGTACTTC

D: NA
V: TRBV5-1
J: TRBJ2-3
size: NA
CDR3: CASSLDGNKGDTQYF
DNA: TGCGCCAGCAGCTTGGATGGGAACAAGGGGGATACGCAGTATTTT

D: NA
V: TRBV19
J: TRBJ2-1
size: NA
CDR3: CASRVSPGLQGYNEQFF
DNA: TGTGCCAGCCGGGTATCGCCGGGACTTCAGGGCTACAATGAGCAGTTCTTC

D: NA
V: TRBV13
J: TRBJ1-1
size: once
CDR3: CASSSGLTDSEAFF
DNA: TGTGCCAGCAGCTCTGGTCTCACTGACAGCGAAGCTTTCTTT

D: NA
V: TRBV4-1
J: TRBJ2-7
size: NA
CDR3: CASSQDESYEQYF
DNA: TGCGCCAGCAGCCAAGATGAGAGCTACGAGCAGTACTTC

D: TRBD2
V: TRBV7-9
J: TRBJ2-3
size: NA
CDR3: CASSLSASGSTDTQYF
DNA: TGTGCCAGCAGCTTATCGGCTAGCGGCAGCACAGATACGCAGTATTTT

D: NA
V: TRBV10-2
J: TRBJ2-1
size: NA
CDR3: CASTRTRGRNEQFF
DNA: TGCGCCAGCACCCGTACCCGGGGGAGGAATGAGCAGTTCTTC

D: NA
V: TRBV18
J: TRBJ1-1
size: NA
CDR3: CASSPKETRNTEAFF
DNA: TGTGCCAGCTCACCAAAAGAAACGAGGAACACTGAAGCTTTCTTT

D: TRBD2
V: TRBV10-3
J: TRBJ2-3
size: once
CDR3: CAIGLAGTDTQYF
DNA: TGTGCCATTGGACTAGCGGGAACAGATACGCAGTATTTT

D: NA
V: TRBV6-5
J: TRBJ1-3
size: few
CDR3: CASSFTDGDSGNTIYF
DNA: TGTGCCAGCAGTTTCACAGACGGGGACTCTGGAAACACCATATATTTT

D: NA
V: TRBV7-9
J: TRBJ1-1
size: once
CDR3: CASSFTGKNTEAFF
DNA: TGTGCCAGCAGCTTTACGGGAAAGAACACTGAAGCTTTCTTT